Following are 14 T cell receptor beta chains from one sample sequenced in a study of cytomegalovirus exposure and HLA in healthy donors. Here immunoSEQ multiplex PCR was the method, and the copy in TCRdb shows in-frame clones only, minus some. The sample carries fewer than 95,000 clones, less than 90% recorded once. Sequenced sample: PBMCs. The receptor source for this set is a woman under 30 in good health and CMV-seropositive.

The chain links TRBV30 to TRBJ2-6, with 10 bases lining up with TRBD1. This CDR3 has 15 amino acids. Looked up from germline, CDR1 is GTSNPN and CDR2 is SVGIG (reference sequence). V trimming: 5 bases; J trimming: 0 bases; junction bases outside the gene matches: 1. CDR3 in amino acids: CAWGTGDSGANVLTF. CDR3 coding DNA: TGTGCCTGGGGGACAGGGGACTCTGGGGCCAACGTCCTGACTTTC.

The J gene is TRBJ1-2, the V gene TRBV27; 7 nucleotides agree with TRBD1. CDR1 and CDR2 (germline): MNHEY, SMNVEV (reference sequence). This CDR3 is built from 15 residues. J was trimmed by 3 bases and V by 6 bases; bases with no gene match: 10. The CDR3 spells CASSRTQGGYYGYTF. The CDR3 DNA sequence: TGTGCCAGCAGCCGTACGCAAGGGGGCTACTATGGCTACACCTTC.

The chain couples TRBV5-1 to TRBJ2-5; maybe TRBD1 (5 bases). Per the germline V gene, CDR1 is SGHRS and CDR2 is YFSETQ. This CDR3 comprises 15 residues. Trimming shortened V by 8 bases and J by 0 bases, and 17 bases separated the two germline ends. DNA for the CDR3: TGCGCCAGACAGGTTTTCGGACGGTACCAAGAGACCCAGTACTTC. It codes for CARQVFGRYQETQYF.

The rearrangement joins TRBV9 to TRBJ1-1; D call uncertain. The CDR3 runs to 14 residues. CDR1 is SGDLS and CDR2 is YYNGEE in the germline V gene. V gave up 4 bases and J gave up 4 bases, with 14 bases separating them. DNA of the CDR3: TGTGCCAGCAGCCCCGGTGCGGATGCCACTGAAGCTTTCTTT. Translated: CASSPGADATEAFF.

V and J are TRBV2 and TRBJ2-2; weak D call: TRBD2 (5 bases). The CDR3 runs to 16 residues. Trimming took off 6 bases at V and 8 bases at J, with 22 bases between the two ends. Germline V gene data show CDR1 as SNHLY and CDR2 as FYNNEI. The CDR3 sequence: CASSQGPGDLVGELFF. The CDR3 DNA follows: TGTGCCAGCAGCCAAGGCCCCGGGGATCTAGTGGGGGAGCTGTTTTTT.

V and J are TRBV5-1 and TRBJ1-6, with a possible D match to TRBD1 (6 bases). The germline V gene has CDR1 SGHRS and CDR2 YFSETQ. This CDR3 comprises 15 residues. Trimming removed 2 bases at V and 5 bases at J, with 11 bases between. CDR3 sequence: CASSFQGQHNSPLHF. The CDR3 bases are TGCGCCAGCAGCTTCCAGGGGCAACATAATTCACCCCTCCACTTT.

This clone was seen once. This chain links TRBV11-2 with TRBJ2-2; TRBD2 matches at 8 bases. CDR1 is SGHAT, CDR2 FQNNGV, per germline. V trimming: 4 bases; J trimming: 4 bases; junction bases outside the gene matches: 11. The length of the CDR3 is 17 residues. The CDR3 nucleotides are TGTGCCAGCAGCTCCGGGAGGGATACAAGTGGCACCGGGGAGCTGTTTTTT. Translating gives CASSSGRDTSGTGELFF.

This clone has only a few counts. The rearrangement joins TRBV27 to TRBJ1-6; 9 bases match TRBD1. Per germline, CDR1 MNHEY and CDR2 SMNVEV (reference sequence). There are 14 residues in the CDR3. The trim removed 7 bases at V and 9 bases at J, leaving 7 bases unmatched. The CDR3 is CASTLGTGSSPLHF. In DNA form, the CDR3 reads TGTGCCAGCACCTTAGGGACAGGGAGTTCACCCCTCCACTTT.

DNA of the CDR3: TGTGCCAGCTCACCAAACCCACTAAGCGGGGAGTACTACGAGCAGTACTTC. Amino acids: CASSPNPLSGEYYEQYF. The chain couples TRBV18 to TRBJ2-7, with TRBD2 matching over 7 bases. The CDR3 totals 17 residues. Germline V gives CDR1 KGHSH, CDR2 LQKENI. Trimming cost V 2 bases and J 3 bases; bases outside gene matches: 13.

This sequence joins TRBV7-9 and TRBJ1-2; D perhaps matches TRBD1 (5 bases). There are 17 residues in the CDR3. Germline CDR1 SEHNR, CDR2 FQNEAQ (reference sequence). Trimming removed 1 base from V and 3 bases from J, with 18 bases in between. The CDR3 reads CASSLGWGRAMDYGYTF. CDR3 bases: TGTGCCAGCAGCTTAGGATGGGGCAGGGCGATGGACTATGGCTACACCTTC.

This chain links TRBV19 with TRBJ2-7; 8 bases agree with TRBD2. This CDR3 has 16 amino acids. The germline V gene has CDR1 LNHDA and CDR2 SQIVND (reference sequence). Trimming at V came to 5 bases and at J to 0 bases, leaving 9 bases not matched to a gene. The CDR3 protein is CASSPEGRGVSYEQYF. CDR3 nucleotides: TGTGCCAGTAGTCCGGAGGGGCGGGGGGTCTCCTACGAGCAGTACTTC.

V and J are TRBV4-3 and TRBJ1-2; D call uncertain. CDR1 is LGHNA and CDR2 is YSLEER in the germline V gene. CDR3 length: 16 amino acids. V lost 4 bases and J 1 base, leaving 16 bases between the germline ends. Here the CDR3 reads CASSPETLRGNYGYTF. For the CDR3, the DNA is TGCGCCAGCAGCCCAGAAACACTTCGGGGTAACTATGGCTACACCTTC.

V and J are TRBV19 and TRBJ2-5, with 7 bases aligning to TRBD1. Trimming took 4 bases from V and 5 from J; bases not matched to a gene: 7. The CDR3 length is 14 residues. Per germline, CDR1 LNHDA and CDR2 SQIVND (reference sequence). The CDR3 protein is CASSSLGTAETQYF. As DNA, the CDR3 is TGTGCCAGTAGTAGCCTCGGGACAGCGGAGACCCAGTACTTC.

This sequence joins TRBV6-5 and TRBJ1-2; 9 nucleotides align to TRBD1. The CDR3 loop spans 14 amino acids. Germline CDR1 MNHEY, CDR2 SVGAGI. V dropped 2 bases and J dropped 6; count of bases not matched to a gene: 4. This chain's CDR3 is CASSYDRGGHGYTF. CDR3 bases: TGTGCCAGCAGTTACGACAGGGGGGGACATGGCTACACCTTC.